This entry describes one TCR beta chain. CDR3 length: 18 amino acids. The germline gives CDR1 SEHNR, CDR2 FQNEAQ (reference sequence). With 5 bases clipped from V and 0 bases from J, the junction kept 14 bases outside the gene matches. The sample comes from a study of blood T cell repertoires in COVID-19. This table comes from immunoSEQ multiplex PCR, and its TCRdb copy is limited to in-frame clones, with some not included. The sample lists about 350,000 clones; roughly 90% were seen once. The V gene is TRBV7-9, the J gene TRBJ2-7; TRBD1 matches at 9 bases. The sequencing input was peripheral blood. The TCR was taken from a woman aged 55-75 years with COVID-19, enrolled during active disease. As DNA, the CDR3 is TGTGCCAGCAGCCCGCTAGGAGGGACAGGGCTAAGCTCCTACGAGCAGTACTTC. This codes for CASSPLGGTGLSSYEQYF. Full variable domain (rest looked up from reference TRBV7-9 and TRBJ2-7): DTGVSQNPRHKITKRGQNVTFRCDPISEHNRLYWYRQTLGQGPEFLTYFQNEAQLEKSRLLSDRFSAERPKGSFSTLEIQRTEQGDSAMYLCASSPLGGTGLSSYEQYFGPGTRLTVT.